This passage covers 9 T cell receptor beta chains from one sample sequenced in a study of response to subunit inactivated influenza vaccine. TCRdb called the RT-PCR reads again in MiXCR, with one record for every CDR3 protein. The sample carries more than 500,000 distinct CDR3 sequences, about 10% recorded once. The same sample was also used in a study of T cells expressing NK-cell markers. In that study: The authors made TCR beta cDNA libraries by 5'RACE template switching. This switching added a universal primer site and UMIs.

Specimen: PBMCs from blood, collected on the day of vaccination. These receptor sequences come from a man in his fifties who received an inactivated influenza vaccine.

The chain has TRBV20-1 and TRBJ2-1, with 9 bases lining up with TRBD1. The CDR3 extends over 14 amino acids. V lost 1 base and J lost 15; bases outside the gene matches: 13. Germline V lookup: CDR1 DFQATT, CDR2 SNEGSKA (reference sequence). The CDR3 protein is CSARGGAGTGNWFF. The DNA of the CDR3 is TGCAGTGCTAGAGGGGGGGCGGGGACAGGGAATTGGTTCTTC.

The chain uses TRBV7-9 and TRBJ2-1; possibly TRBD1 for D (5 bases). This CDR3 comprises 15 residues. V shed 3 bases and J shed 3 bases, with 12 bases lying between them. Germline loops: CDR1 SEHNR, CDR2 FQNEAQ (reference sequence). The CDR3 loop reads CASSFGAALYNEQFF. In DNA, the CDR3 is TGTGCCAGCAGCTTTGGGGCGGCTCTCTACAATGAGCAGTTCTTC.

This clonotype was recorded a few times. The chain uses TRBV4-2 and TRBJ2-7; TRBD1 might be the D (7 bases). The length of the CDR3 is 15 residues. CDR1 and CDR2 from the germline V gene are LGHNA and YNFKEQ. V was clipped by 1 base and J by 3 bases, with 13 bases between them. CDR3 sequence: CASSQGGGGLYEQYF. Here the CDR3 DNA reads TGTGCCAGCAGCCAAGGAGGAGGGGGCCTCTACGAGCAGTACTTC.

In its sample, this clonotype was seen a few times. The V and J genes are TRBV7-2 and TRBJ2-5; 7 positions match TRBD2. From germline, CDR1 is SGHTA and CDR2 FQGNSA. Trimming removed 5 bases from V and 2 bases from J; junction bases left unmatched: 8. The length of the CDR3 is 15 residues. In DNA, the CDR3 is TGTGCCAGCAGCGTTCTAGCGGAATCTCAAGAGACCCAGTACTTC. It specifies CASSVLAESQETQYF.

CDR3 sequence reads: CASSLNPMNTEAFF. The CDR3 region has the DNA TGTGCCAGCAGCTTAAATCCCATGAACACTGAAGCTTTCTTT. The chain links TRBV7-3 to TRBJ1-1; the D is unclear. V lost 1 base and J 0 bases, leaving 6 bases between the germline ends. The CDR3 runs to 14 residues. Germline assignment: CDR1 SGHTA and CDR2 FQGTGA.

The chain couples TRBV5-5 to TRBJ2-7; a possible D gene is TRBD1 (6 bases). With 4 bases removed from V and 1 base from J, the gap between germline ends came to 15 bases. This CDR3 comprises 15 residues. Germline V gene sequence: CDR1 SGHKS, CDR2 YYEKEE (reference sequence). In nucleotides, the CDR3 is TGTGCCAGCAGCGTTACTACAGGGTCTTCCTACGAGCAGTACTTC. Translating gives CASSVTTGSSYEQYF.

This clonotype turned up a few times. The chain employs TRBV28 and TRBJ2-1; 11 bases are a match to TRBD1. CDR3 length: 16 residues. Trimming took 7 bases from V and 6 from J; bases not matched to a gene: 11. Germline values: CDR1 MDHEN, CDR2 SYDVKM. The CDR3 region has the DNA TGTGCCAGCACCCCCTGGGGGACAGGGGGTGGCAATGAGCAGTTCTTC. It translates to CASTPWGTGGGNEQFF.

V usage is TRBV10-2 and J usage is TRBJ2-2; the match to TRBD1 covers 7 bases. V dropped 8 bases and J dropped 1; count of bases not matched to a gene: 4. The length of the CDR3 is 14 residues. The germline gives CDR1 WSHSY, CDR2 SAAADI. This chain's CDR3 is CASGTGVNTGELFF. CDR3 sequence (DNA): TGCGCCAGCGGTACAGGGGTGAACACCGGGGAGCTGTTTTTT.

This clonotype was counted a few times. The V call is TRBV15, the J call TRBJ2-1; D is perhaps TRBD2 (6 bases). The CDR3 is made up of 15 amino acids. Germline V gene data show CDR1 as LNHNV and CDR2 as YYDKDF (reference sequence). V lost 5 bases, J lost 6 bases, and 17 bases lay in between. The CDR3 DNA sequence: TGTGCCACCAGCGCCTGGGGGGAGGTTGGCAATGAGCAGTTCTTC. This translates into CATSAWGEVGNEQFF.